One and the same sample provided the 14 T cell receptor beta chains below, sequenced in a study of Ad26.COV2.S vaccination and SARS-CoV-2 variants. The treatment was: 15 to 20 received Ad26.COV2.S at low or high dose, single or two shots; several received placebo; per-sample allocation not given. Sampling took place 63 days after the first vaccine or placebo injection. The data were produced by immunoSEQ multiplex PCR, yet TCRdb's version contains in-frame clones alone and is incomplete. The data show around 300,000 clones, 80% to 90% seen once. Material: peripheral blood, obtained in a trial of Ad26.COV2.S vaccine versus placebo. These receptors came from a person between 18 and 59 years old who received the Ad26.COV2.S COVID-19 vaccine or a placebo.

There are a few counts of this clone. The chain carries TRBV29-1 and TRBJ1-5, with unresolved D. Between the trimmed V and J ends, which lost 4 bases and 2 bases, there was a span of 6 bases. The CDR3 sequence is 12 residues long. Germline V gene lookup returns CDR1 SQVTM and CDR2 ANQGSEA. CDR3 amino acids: CSVAEGNQPQHF. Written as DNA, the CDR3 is TGCAGCGTTGCAGAGGGCAATCAGCCCCAGCATTTT. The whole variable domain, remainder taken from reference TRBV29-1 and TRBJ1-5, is SAVISQKPSRDICQRGTSLTIQCQVDSQVTMMFWYRQQPGQSLTLIATANQGSEATYESGFVIDKFPISRPNLTFSTLTVSNMSPEDSSIYLCSVAEGNQPQHFGDGTRLSIL.

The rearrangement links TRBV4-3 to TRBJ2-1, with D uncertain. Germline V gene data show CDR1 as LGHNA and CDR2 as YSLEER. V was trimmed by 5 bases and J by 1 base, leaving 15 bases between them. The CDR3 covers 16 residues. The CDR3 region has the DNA TGCGCCAGCAGCGATTTGACTGGGGATTCCTACAATGAGCAGTTCTTC. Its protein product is CASSDLTGDSYNEQFF.

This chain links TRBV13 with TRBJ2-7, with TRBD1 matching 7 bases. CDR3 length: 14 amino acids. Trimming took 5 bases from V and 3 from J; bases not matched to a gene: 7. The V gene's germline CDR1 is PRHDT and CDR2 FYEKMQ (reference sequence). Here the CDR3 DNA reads TGTGCCAGCAGCAACCGGGACAGAAACTACGAGCAGTACTTC. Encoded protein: CASSNRDRNYEQYF. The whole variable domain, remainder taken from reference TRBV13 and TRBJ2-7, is AAGVIQSPRHLIKEKRETATLKCYPIPRHDTVYWYQQGPGQDPQFLISFYEKMQSDKGSIPDRFSAQQFSDYHSELNMSSLELGDSALYFCASSNRDRNYEQYFGPGTRLTVT.

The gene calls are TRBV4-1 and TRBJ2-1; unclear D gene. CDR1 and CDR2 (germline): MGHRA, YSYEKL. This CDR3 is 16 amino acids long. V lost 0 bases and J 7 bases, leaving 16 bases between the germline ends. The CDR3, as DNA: TGCGCCAGCAGCCAAGACGCGTACTCTACGTGGAATGAGCAGTTCTTC. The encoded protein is CASSQDAYSTWNEQFF.

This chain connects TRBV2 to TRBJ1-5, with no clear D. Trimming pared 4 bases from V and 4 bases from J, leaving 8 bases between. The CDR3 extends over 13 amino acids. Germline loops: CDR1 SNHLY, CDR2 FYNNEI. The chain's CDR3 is CASSVETNQPQHF. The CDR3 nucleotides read TGTGCCAGCAGTGTTGAGACTAATCAGCCCCAGCATTTT. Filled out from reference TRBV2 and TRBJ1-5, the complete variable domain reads EPEVTQTPSHQVTQMGQEVILRCVPISNHLYFYWYRQILGQKVEFLVSFYNNEISEKSEIFDDQFSVERPDGSNFTLKIRSTKLEDSAMYFCASSVETNQPQHFGDGTRLSIL.

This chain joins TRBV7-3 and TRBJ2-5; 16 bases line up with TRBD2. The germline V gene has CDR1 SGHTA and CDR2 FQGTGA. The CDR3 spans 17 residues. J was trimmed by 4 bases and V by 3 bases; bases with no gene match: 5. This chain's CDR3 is CASSLGLAGGPGETQYF. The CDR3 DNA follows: TGTGCCAGCAGCTTGGGACTAGCGGGAGGGCCTGGAGAGACCCAGTACTTC.

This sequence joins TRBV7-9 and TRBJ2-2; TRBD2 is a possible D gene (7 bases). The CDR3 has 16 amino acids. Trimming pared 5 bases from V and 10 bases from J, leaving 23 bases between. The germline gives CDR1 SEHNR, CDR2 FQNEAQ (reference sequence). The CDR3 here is CASSRFQGGGGEELFF. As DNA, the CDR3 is TGTGCCAGCAGCAGATTCCAGGGAGGGGGTGGCGAGGAGCTGTTTTTT.

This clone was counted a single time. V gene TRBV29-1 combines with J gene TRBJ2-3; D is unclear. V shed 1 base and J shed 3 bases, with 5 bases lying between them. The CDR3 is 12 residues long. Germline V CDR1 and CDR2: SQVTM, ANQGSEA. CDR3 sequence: CSVEGQTDTQYF. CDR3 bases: TGCAGCGTTGAAGGGCAGACAGATACGCAGTATTTT.

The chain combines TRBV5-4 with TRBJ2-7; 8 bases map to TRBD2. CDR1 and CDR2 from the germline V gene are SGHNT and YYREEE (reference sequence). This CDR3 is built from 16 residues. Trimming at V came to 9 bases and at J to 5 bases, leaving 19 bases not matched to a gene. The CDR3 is CATTVGTGTSIHEQYF. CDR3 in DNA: TGTGCCACCACGGTAGGAACCGGGACTAGTATCCACGAGCAGTACTTC.

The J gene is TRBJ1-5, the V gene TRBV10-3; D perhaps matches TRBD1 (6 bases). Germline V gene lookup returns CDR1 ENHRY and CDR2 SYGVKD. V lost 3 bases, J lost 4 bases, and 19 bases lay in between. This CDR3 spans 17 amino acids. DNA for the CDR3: TGTGCCATCAGTGACCCACTTTGGACAGAGAGGAATCAGCCCCAGCATTTT. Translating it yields CAISDPLWTERNQPQHF.

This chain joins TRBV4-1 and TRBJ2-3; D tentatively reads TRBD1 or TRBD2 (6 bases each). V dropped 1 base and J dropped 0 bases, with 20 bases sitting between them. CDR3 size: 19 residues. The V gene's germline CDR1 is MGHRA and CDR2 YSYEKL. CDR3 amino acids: CASSQVMGGLDPSTDTQYF. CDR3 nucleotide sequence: TGCGCCAGCAGCCAAGTCATGGGGGGCCTCGACCCTAGCACAGATACGCAGTATTTT.

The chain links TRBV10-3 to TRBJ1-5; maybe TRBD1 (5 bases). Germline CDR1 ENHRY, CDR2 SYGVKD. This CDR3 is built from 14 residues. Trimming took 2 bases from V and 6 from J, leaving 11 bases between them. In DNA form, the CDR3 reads TGTGCCATCAGTGAGGAGGGGCTAGGTCAGCCCCAGCATTTT. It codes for CAISEEGLGQPQHF.

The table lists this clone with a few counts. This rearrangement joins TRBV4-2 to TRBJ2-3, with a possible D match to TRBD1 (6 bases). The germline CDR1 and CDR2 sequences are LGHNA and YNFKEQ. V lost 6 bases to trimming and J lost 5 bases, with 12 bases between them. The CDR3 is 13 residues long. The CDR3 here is CASSSSGEDTQYF. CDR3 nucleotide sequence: TGTGCCAGCAGTTCATCAGGGGAAGATACGCAGTATTTT.

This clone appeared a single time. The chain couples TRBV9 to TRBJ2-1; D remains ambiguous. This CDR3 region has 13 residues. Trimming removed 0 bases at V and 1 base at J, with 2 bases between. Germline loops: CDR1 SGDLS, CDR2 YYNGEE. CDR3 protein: CASSVESYNEQFF. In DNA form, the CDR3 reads TGTGCCAGCAGCGTAGAGTCCTACAATGAGCAGTTCTTC.